This TCR beta chain derives from a study of blood T cell dynamics during melanoma immunotherapy. The length of the CDR3 is 15 residues. V was pared by 4 bases and J by 4 bases, with 17 bases between. CDR1 and CDR2 from the germline V gene are SGHRS and YFSETQ. Produced via immunoSEQ multiplex PCR; TCRdb's table is partial and in-frame only. The sample includes around 13,000 clones, around nine tenths of them seen just once. Indicated time point: week 3, after first cycle of checkpoint inhibitor. The sample here was effector memory CD8+ T cells from blood, taken from a patient treated with checkpoint blockade. The TCR comes from a human donor with melanoma. The chain employs TRBV5-1 and TRBJ2-5, with D possibly TRBD1 on 6 matching bases. CDR3 DNA: TGCGCCAGCAGCCCCAACGACAGGCCTCCAGAGACCCAGTACTTC. Protein product: CASSPNDRPPETQYF. Drawing the rest from reference TRBV5-1 and TRBJ2-5, the complete variable domain is KAGVTQTPRYLIKTRGQQVTLSCSPISGHRSVSWYQQTPGQGLQFLFEYFSETQRNKGNFPGRFSGRQFSNSRSEMNVSTLELGDSALYLCASSPNDRPPETQYFGPGTRLLVL.